The clone carrying this T cell receptor beta chain was found many times. V lost 7 bases, J lost 5 bases, and 8 bases lay in between. The germline gives CDR1 MDHEN, CDR2 SYDVKM. The CDR3 length is 11 residues. The data originate from a study of regulatory T cells in long-lasting Graves disease. Time point specified: persistent/refractory GD, antithyroid drugs over 5 years with positive TRAb. From PBMCs, RNA was extracted and then used to make the TCR library. iRepertoire HTBI primers and Arm-PCR of CDR3 regions built TCR beta libraries. TCRdb re-called the multiplex PCR reads with MiXCR, one entry per CDR3 protein. The top ten hold roughly a quarter of the sample, which has 400,000 or so distinct CDR3 sequences, about a quarter seen once.

The chain links TRBV28 to TRBJ1-1; D is unclear. The TCR was taken from a female donor with Graves disease. The sample in question was peripheral blood mononuclear cells (PBMCs), obtained when the disease was refractory, from a patient treated with antithyroid drugs. The CDR3: CASTPGTEAFF. CDR3 sequence (DNA): TGTGCCAGCACCCCGGGGACTGAAGCTTTCTTT.